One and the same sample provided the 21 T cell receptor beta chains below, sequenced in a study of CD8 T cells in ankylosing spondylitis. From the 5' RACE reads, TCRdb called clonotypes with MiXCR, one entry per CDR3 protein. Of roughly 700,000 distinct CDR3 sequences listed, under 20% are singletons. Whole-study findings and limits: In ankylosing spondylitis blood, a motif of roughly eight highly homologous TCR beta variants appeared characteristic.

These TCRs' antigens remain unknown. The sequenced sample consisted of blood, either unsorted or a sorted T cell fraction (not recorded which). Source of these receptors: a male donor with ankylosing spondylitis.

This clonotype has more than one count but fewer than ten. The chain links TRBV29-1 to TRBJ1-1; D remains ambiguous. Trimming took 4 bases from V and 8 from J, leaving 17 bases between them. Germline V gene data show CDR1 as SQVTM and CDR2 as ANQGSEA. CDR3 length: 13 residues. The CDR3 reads CSVGPPRSAEAFF. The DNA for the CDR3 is TGCAGCGTTGGTCCGCCAAGAAGCGCAGAAGCTTTCTTT.

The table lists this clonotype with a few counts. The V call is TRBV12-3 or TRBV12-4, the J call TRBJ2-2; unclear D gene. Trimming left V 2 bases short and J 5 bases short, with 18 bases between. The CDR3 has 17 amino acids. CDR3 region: CASSLLTKGLGTGELFF. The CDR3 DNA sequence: TGTGCCAGCAGTTTATTGACCAAGGGCCTGGGGACCGGGGAGCTGTTTTTT.

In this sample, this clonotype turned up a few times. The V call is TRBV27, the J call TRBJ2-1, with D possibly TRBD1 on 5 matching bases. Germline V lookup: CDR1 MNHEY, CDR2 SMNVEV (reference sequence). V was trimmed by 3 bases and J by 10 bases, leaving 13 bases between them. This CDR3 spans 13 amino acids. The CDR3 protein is CASSFRPDREQFF. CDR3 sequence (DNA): TGTGCCAGCAGTTTTAGGCCTGACAGAGAGCAGTTCTTC.

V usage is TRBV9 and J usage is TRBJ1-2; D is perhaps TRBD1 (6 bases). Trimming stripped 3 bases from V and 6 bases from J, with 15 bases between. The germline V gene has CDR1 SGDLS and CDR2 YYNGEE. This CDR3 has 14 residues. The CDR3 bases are TGTGCCAGCAGCGCAGAGGACAGAATCAATGGCTACACCTTC. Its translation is CASSAEDRINGYTF.

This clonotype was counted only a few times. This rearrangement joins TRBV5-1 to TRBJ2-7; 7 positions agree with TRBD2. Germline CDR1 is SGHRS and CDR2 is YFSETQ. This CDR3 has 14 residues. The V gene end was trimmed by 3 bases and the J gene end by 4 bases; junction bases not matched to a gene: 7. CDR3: CASSSGGGGYEQYF. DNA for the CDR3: TGCGCCAGCAGCTCTGGGGGGGGAGGATACGAGCAGTACTTC.

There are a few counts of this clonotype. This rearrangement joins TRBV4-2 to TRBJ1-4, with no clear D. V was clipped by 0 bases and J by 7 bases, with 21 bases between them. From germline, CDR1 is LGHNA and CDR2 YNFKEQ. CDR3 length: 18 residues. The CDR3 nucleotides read TGTGCCAGCAGCCAAGATGATTCCAGCGGGGAAGGTGGTGAAAAACTGTTTTTT. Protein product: CASSQDDSSGEGGEKLFF.

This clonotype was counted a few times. Written as DNA, the CDR3 is TGCGCCAGCAGCCTCAAAAGCCCAACTAATGAAAAACTGTTTTTT. It is translated as CASSLKSPTNEKLFF. The rearrangement uses TRBV4-1 and TRBJ1-4; D uncertain. V lost 4 bases and J lost 0, with 9 bases in between. The CDR3 is made up of 15 amino acids. In germline, CDR1 is MGHRA, CDR2 YSYEKL.

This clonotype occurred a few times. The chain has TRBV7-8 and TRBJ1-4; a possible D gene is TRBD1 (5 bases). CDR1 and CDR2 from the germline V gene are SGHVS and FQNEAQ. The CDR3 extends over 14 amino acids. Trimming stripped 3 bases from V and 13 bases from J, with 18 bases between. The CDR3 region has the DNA TGTGCCAGCAGCTTGACGGGGTCCCAAGGGGTACTGTTTTTT. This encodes CASSLTGSQGVLFF.

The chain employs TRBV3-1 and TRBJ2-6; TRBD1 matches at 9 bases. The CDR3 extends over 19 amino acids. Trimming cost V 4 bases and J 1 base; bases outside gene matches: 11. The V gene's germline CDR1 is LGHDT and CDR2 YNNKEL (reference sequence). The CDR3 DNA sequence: TGTGCCAGCAGCCTGAGGGCAGGACAGGGGCTATCTGGGGCCAACGTCCTGACTTTC. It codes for CASSLRAGQGLSGANVLTF.

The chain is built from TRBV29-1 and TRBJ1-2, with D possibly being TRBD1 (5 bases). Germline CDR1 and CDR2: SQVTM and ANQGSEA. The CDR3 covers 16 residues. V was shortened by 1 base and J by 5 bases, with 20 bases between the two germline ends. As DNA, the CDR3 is TGCAGCGTTGAAGTCCGTTCTGGGACTGGGGATTATGGCTACACCTTC. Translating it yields CSVEVRSGTGDYGYTF.

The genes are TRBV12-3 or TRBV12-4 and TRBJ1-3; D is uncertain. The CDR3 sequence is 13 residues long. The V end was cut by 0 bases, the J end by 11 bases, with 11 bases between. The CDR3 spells CASSLARFIPIYF. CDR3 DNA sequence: TGTGCCAGCAGTTTAGCCAGGTTTATCCCCATATATTTT.

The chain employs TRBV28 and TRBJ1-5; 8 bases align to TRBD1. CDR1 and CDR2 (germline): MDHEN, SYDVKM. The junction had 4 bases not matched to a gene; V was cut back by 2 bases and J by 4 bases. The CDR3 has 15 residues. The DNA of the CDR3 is TGTGCCAGCAGTTTACGGACAGGGAAAAATCAGCCCCAGCATTTT. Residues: CASSLRTGKNQPQHF.

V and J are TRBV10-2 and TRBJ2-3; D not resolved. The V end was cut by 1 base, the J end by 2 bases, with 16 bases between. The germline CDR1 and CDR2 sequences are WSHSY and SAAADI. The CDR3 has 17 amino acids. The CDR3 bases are TGCGCCAGCAGTGAGTGGCCGGGCCGACGTTACACAGATACGCAGTATTTT. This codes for CASSEWPGRRYTDTQYF.

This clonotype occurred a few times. This chain's CDR3 is CASSRLAGTRTDTQYF. Written as DNA, the CDR3 is TGTGCCAGCAGCCGTCTAGCGGGGACCCGCACAGATACGCAGTATTTT. The chain has TRBV7-9 and TRBJ2-3; 9 bases fit TRBD2. The CDR3 covers 16 residues. Germline CDR1 and CDR2: SEHNR and FQNEAQ (reference sequence). After removal of 5 bases from V and 1 base from J, the junction contained 7 bases not matched to a gene.

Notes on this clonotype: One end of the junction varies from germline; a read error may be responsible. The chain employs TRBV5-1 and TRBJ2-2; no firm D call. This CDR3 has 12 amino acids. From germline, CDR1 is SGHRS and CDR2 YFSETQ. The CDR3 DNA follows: TGCGCCAGCACCTTGCTAGGGTTGGAGCTGTTTTTT. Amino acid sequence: CASTLLGLELFF.

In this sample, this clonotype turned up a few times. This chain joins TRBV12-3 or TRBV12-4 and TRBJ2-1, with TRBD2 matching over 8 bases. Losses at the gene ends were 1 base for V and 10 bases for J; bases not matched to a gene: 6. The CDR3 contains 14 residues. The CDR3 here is CASSLGGTSGEQFF. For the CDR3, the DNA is TGTGCCAGCAGTTTAGGGGGGACTAGTGGGGAGCAGTTCTTC.

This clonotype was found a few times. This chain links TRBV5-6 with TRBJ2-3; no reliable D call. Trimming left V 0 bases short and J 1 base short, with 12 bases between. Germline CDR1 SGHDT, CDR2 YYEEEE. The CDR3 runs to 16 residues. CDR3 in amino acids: CASSLGGSSGTDTQYF. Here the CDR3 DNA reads TGTGCCAGCAGCTTGGGTGGGTCGAGCGGCACAGATACGCAGTATTTT. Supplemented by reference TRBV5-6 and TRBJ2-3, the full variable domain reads DAGVTQSPTHLIKTRGQQVTLRCSPKSGHDTVSWYQQALGQGPQFIFQYYEEEERQRGNFPDRFSGHQFPNYSSELNVNALLLGDSALYLCASSLGGSSGTDTQYFGPGTRLTVL.

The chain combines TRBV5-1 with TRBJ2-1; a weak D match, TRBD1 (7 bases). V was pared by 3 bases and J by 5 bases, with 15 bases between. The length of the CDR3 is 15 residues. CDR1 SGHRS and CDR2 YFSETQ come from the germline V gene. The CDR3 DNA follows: TGCGCCAGCAGCTCCCGACAGGGAGGCCACAATGAGCAGTTCTTC. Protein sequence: CASSSRQGGHNEQFF.

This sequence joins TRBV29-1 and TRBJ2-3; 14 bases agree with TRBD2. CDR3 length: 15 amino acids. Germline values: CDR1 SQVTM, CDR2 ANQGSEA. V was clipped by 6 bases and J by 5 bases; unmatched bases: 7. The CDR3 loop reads CSVPGLAGGRDTQYF. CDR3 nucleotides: TGCAGCGTACCCGGACTAGCGGGGGGTAGAGATACGCAGTATTTT.

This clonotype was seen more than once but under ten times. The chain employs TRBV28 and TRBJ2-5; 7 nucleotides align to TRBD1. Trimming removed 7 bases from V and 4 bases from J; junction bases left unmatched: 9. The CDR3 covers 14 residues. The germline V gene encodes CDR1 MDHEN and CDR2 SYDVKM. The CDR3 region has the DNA TGTGCCAGCAAACAGGGGACATTTCGAGAGACCCAGTACTTC. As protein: CASKQGTFRETQYF.

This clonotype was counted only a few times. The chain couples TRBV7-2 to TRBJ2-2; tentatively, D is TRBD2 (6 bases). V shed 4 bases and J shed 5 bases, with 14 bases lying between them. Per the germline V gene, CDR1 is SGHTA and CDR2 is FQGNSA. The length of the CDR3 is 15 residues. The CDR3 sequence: CASSSRDSRTGELFF. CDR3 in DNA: TGTGCCAGCAGCTCCAGGGACTCCAGAACCGGGGAGCTGTTTTTT. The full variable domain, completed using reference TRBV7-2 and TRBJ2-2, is GAGVSQSPSNKVTEKGKDVELRCDPISGHTALYWYRQSLGQGLEFLIYFQGNSAPDKSGLPSDRFSAERTGGSVSTLTIQRTQQEDSAVYLCASSSRDSRTGELFFGEGSRLTVL.